This T cell receptor beta chain came from a study of T cells in localized non-small cell lung cancer. Measured with immunoSEQ multiplex PCR; TCRdb has only the in-frame clones, and not every one. The sample includes 20,000 to 30,000 clones, about 91% of them seen just once. The sequence came from a woman between 40 and 69 years old with stage III lung adenocarcinoma. The specimen was peripheral blood mononuclear cells, collected before any cancer treatment.

CDR3 DNA sequence: TGTGCCATCAGTGTGGGGTTCATTGGCTACAATGAGCAGTTCTTC. Its translation is CAISVGFIGYNEQFF. The rearrangement uses TRBV10-3 and TRBJ2-1; no definite D call. The CDR3 covers 15 residues. Germline loops: CDR1 ENHRY, CDR2 SYGVKD. V lost 4 bases, J lost 3 bases, and 13 bases lay in between.